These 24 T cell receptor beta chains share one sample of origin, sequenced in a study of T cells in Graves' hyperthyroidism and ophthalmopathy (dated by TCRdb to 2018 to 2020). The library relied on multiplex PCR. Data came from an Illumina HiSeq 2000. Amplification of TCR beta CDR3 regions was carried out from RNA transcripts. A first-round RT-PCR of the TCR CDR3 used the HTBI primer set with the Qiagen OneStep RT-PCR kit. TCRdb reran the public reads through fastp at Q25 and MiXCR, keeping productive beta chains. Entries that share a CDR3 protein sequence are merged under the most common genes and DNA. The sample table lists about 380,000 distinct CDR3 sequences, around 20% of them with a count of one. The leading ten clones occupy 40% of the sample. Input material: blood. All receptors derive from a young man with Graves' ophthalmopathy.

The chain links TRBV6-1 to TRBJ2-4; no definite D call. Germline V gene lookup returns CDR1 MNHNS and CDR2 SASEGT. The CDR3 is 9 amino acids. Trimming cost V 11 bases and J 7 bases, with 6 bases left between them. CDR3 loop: CALRNIQYF. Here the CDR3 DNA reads TGTGCCCTTCGGAACATTCAGTACTTC.

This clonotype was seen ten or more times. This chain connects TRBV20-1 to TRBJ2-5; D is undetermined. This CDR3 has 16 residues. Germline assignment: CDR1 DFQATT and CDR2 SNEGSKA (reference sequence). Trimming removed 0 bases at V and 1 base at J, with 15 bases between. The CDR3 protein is CSARDRAETLQETQYF. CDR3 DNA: TGCAGTGCTAGAGATAGGGCAGAAACCCTCCAAGAGACCCAGTACTTC.

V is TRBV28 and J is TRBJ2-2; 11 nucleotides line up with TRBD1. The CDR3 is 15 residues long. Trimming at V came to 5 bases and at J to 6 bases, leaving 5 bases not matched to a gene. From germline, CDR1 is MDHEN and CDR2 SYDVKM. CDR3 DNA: TGTGCCAGCAGTCGCGGGACAGGGGGGGCCGGGGAGCTGTTTTTT. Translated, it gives CASSRGTGGAGELFF.

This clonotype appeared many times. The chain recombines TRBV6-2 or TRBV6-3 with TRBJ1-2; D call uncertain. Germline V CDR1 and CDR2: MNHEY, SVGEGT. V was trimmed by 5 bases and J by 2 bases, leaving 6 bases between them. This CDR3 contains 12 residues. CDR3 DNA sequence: TGTGCCAGCAGTCAGGCGAACTATGGCTACACCTTC. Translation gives CASSQANYGYTF.

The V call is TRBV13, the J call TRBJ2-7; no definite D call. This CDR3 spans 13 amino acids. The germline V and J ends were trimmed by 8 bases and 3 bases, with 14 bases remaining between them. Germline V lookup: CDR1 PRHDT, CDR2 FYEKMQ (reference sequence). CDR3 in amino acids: CASLYRGNYEQYF. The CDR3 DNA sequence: TGTGCCAGCCTCTATCGTGGGAACTACGAGCAGTACTTC.

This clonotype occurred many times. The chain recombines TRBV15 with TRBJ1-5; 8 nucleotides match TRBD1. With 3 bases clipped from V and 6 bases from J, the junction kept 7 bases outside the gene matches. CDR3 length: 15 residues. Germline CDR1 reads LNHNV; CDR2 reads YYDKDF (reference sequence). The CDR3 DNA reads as TGTGCCACCAGCAGCGACAGGGGAATTTCTCAGCCCCAGCATTTT. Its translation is CATSSDRGISQPQHF.

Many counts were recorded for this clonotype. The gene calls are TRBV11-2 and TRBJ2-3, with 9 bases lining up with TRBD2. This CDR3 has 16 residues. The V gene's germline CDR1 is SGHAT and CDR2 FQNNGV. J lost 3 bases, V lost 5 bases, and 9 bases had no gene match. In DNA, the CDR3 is TGTGCCAGCAGCCCGAGGGGAAGCGGGGGGACAGATACGCAGTATTTT. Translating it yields CASSPRGSGGTDTQYF.

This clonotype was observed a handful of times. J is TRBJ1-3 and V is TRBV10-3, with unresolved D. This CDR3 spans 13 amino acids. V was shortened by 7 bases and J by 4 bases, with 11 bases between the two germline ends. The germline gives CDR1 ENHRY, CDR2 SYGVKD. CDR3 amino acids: CAIIPGWGNTIYF. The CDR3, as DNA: TGTGCCATCATCCCAGGTTGGGGAAACACCATATATTTT.

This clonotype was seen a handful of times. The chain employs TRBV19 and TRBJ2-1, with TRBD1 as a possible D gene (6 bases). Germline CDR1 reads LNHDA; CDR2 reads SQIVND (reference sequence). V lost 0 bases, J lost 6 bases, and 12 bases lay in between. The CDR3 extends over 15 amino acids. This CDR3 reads CASSIDSNRVNEQFF. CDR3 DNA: TGTGCCAGTAGTATAGATTCGAACAGGGTCAATGAGCAGTTCTTC.

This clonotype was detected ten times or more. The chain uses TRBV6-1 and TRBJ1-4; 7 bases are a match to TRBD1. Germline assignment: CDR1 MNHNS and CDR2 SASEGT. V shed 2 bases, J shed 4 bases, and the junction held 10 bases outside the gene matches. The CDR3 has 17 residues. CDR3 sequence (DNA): TGTGCCAGCAGTGAACTCGGACAGGCCCTAAATAATGAAAAACTGTTTTTT. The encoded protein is CASSELGQALNNEKLFF.

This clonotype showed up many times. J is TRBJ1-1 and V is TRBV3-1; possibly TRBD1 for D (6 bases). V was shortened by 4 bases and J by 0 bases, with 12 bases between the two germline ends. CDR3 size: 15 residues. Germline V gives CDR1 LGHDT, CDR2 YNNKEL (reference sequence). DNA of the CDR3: TGTGCCAGCAGCCGACAGGCTAATTTGAACACTGAAGCTTTCTTT. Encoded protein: CASSRQANLNTEAFF. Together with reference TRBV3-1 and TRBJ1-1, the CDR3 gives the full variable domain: DTAVSQTPKYLVTQMGNDKSIKCEQNLGHDTMYWYKQDSKKFLKIMFSYNNKELIINETVPNRFSPKSPDKAHLNLHINSLELGDSAVYFCASSRQANLNTEAFFGQGTRLTVV.

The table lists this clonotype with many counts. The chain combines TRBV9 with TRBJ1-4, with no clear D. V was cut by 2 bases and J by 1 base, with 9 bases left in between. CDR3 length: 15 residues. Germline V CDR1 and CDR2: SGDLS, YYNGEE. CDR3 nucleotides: TGTGCCAGCAGCGTTCGGACGGGAACTAATGAAAAACTGTTTTTT. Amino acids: CASSVRTGTNEKLFF.

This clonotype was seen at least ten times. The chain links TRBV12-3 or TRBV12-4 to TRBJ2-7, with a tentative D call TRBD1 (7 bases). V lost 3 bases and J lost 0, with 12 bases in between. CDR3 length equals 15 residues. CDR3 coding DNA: TGTGCCAGCAGTTTGCGGGACAGACCCTCCTACGAGCAGTACTTC. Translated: CASSLRDRPSYEQYF.

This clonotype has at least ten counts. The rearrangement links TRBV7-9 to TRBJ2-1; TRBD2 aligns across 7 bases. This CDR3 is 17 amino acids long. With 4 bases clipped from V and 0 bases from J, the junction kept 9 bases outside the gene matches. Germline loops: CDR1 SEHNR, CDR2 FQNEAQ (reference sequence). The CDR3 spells CASSSTQRGPSYNEQFF. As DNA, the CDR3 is TGTGCCAGCAGCTCAACTCAGCGGGGCCCCTCCTACAATGAGCAGTTCTTC.

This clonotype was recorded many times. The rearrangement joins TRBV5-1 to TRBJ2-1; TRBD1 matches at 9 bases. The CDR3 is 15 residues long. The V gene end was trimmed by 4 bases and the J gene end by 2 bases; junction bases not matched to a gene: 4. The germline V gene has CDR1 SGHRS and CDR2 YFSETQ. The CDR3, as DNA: TGCGCCAGCAGCACGGACAGGGGAACCTACAATGAGCAGTTCTTC. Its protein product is CASSTDRGTYNEQFF.

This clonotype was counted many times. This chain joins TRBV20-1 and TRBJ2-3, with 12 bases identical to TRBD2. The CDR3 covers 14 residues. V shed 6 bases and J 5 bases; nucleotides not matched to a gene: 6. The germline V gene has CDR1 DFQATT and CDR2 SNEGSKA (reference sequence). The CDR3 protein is CSAGPSGGVDTQYF. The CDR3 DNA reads TGCAGTGCCGGGCCTAGCGGGGGGGTAGATACGCAGTATTTT.

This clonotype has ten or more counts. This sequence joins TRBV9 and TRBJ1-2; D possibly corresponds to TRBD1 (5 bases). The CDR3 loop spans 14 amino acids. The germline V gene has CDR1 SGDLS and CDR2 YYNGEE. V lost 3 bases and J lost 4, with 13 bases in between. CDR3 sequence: CASSGQGIGYGYTF. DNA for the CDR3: TGTGCCAGCAGCGGTCAGGGTATTGGCTATGGCTACACCTTC.

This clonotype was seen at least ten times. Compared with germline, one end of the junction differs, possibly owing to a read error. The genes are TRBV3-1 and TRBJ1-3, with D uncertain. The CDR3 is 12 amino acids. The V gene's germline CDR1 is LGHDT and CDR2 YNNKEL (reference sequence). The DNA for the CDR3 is TGTGCCAGCAACCAAGGCGGAAACACCATATATTTT. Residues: CASNQGGNTIYF.

The CDR3 region has the DNA TGTGCCAGCAGAACGAGGTCCGAGACCCAGTACTTC. It encodes CASRTRSETQYF. The chain links TRBV12-3 or TRBV12-4 to TRBJ2-5; D unresolved. CDR3 length equals 12 residues. V lost 6 bases and J lost 5, with 10 bases in between.

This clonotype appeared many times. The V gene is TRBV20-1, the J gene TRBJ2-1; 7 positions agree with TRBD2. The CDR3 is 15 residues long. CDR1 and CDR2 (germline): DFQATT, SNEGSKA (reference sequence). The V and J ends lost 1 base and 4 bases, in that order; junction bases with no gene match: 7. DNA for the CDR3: TGCAGTGCTAGAGCTTCTTCGGGGGGTTACAATGAGCAGTTCTTC. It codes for CSARASSGGYNEQFF.

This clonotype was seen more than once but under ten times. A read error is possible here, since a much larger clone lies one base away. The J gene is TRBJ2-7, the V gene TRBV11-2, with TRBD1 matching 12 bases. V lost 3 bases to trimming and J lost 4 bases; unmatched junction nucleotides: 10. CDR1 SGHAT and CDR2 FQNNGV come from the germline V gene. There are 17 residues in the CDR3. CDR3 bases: TGTGCCAGCAGCTTTAGAGCCGGGACAGGGGGCCTTTACGAGCAGTACTTC. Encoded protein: CASSFRAGTGGLYEQYF.

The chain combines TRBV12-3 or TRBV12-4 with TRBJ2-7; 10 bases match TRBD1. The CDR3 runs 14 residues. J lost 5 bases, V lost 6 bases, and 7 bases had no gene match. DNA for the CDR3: TGTGCCAGCAGCCCCTCCGGGACAGGGGACGAGCAGTACTTC. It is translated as CASSPSGTGDEQYF.

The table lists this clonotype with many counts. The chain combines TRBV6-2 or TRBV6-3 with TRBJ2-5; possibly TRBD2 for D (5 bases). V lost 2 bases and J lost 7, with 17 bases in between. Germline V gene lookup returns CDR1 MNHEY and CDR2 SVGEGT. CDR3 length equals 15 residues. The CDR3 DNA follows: TGTGCCAGCAGTTACCCAGGAGGACTTAGGGTGACCCAGTACTTC. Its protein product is CASSYPGGLRVTQYF.

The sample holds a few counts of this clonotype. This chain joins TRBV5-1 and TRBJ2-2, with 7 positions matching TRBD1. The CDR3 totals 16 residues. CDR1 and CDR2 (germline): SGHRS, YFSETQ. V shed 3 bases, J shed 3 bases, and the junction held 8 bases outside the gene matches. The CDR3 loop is CASSSLWDSYTGELFF. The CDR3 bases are TGCGCCAGCAGCTCTTTATGGGACAGCTACACCGGGGAGCTGTTTTTT.